Following are 26 T cell receptor beta chains from one sample sequenced in a study of blood T cell repertoires in COVID-19. Measured with immunoSEQ multiplex PCR; TCRdb has only the in-frame clones, and not every one. Found here are roughly 180,000 clones, roughly 85% of them singletons; the top ten hold about 10%. Sequenced sample: peripheral blood. The receptors here all came from a woman over 75 with active or convalescent COVID-19.

V is TRBV3-1 (or the pseudogene TRBV3-2) and J is TRBJ2-4; 14 nucleotides agree with TRBD2. This CDR3 has 20 residues. The J segment lost 0 bases and the V segment lost 0 bases, leaving 7 bases of the junction unmatched. The germline V gene encodes CDR1 LGHDT and CDR2 YNNKEL (reference sequence). CDR3 nucleotides: TGTGCCAGCAGCCAAGATGGGACTAGCGGGAGTTCTCTAGCCAAAAACATTCAGTACTTC. Translating it yields CASSQDGTSGSSLAKNIQYF.

This clone was counted a single time. The chain has TRBV7-9 and TRBJ1-2, with 7 positions matching TRBD1. The germline V gene encodes CDR1 SEHNR and CDR2 FQNEAQ (reference sequence). The junction had 14 bases not matched to a gene; V was cut back by 5 bases and J by 5 bases. The CDR3 sequence is 16 residues long. The CDR3, as DNA: TGTGCCAGCAGCGCCAACAGGGGACACACAATTTATGGCTACACCTTC. Its translation is CASSANRGHTIYGYTF.

Concerning this clone itself: The sample contains more than one DNA sequence encoding this CDR3. The rearrangement joins TRBV5-4 to TRBJ2-7; 9 positions match TRBD2. There are 15 residues in the CDR3. V dropped 0 bases and J dropped 0; count of bases not matched to a gene: 1. Germline lookup yields CDR1 SGHNT and CDR2 YYREEE (reference sequence). The CDR3 loop reads CASSLELAGSYEQYF. DNA of the CDR3: TGTGCCAGCAGCTTGGAACTAGCGGGCTCCTACGAGCAGTACTTC.

This clone was seen only once. Here the CDR3 reads CASRWDRNTGELFF. CDR3 in DNA: TGTGCCAGCAGATGGGACAGGAACACCGGGGAGCTGTTTTTT. The rearrangement joins TRBV2 to TRBJ2-2, with 7 bases identical to TRBD1. In germline, CDR1 is SNHLY, CDR2 FYNNEI. The CDR3 is made up of 14 amino acids. The ends lost 6 bases at V and 1 base at J; junction bases unmatched: 2.

The chain uses TRBV5-1 and TRBJ2-3; TRBD2 matches at 11 bases. Germline assignment: CDR1 SGHRS and CDR2 YFSETQ. The CDR3 extends over 18 amino acids. With 5 bases clipped from V and 0 bases from J, the junction kept 11 bases outside the gene matches. CDR3 sequence: CASRATSGSFLSTDTQYF. For the CDR3, the DNA is TGCGCCAGCAGAGCTACTAGCGGGAGTTTTCTTAGCACAGATACGCAGTATTTT.

This rearrangement joins TRBV7-3 to TRBJ2-2; D is uncertain. The CDR3 covers 16 residues. Per germline, CDR1 SGHTA and CDR2 FQGTGA. The V end was cut by 1 base, the J end by 3 bases, with 12 bases between. The CDR3 sequence is CASSLSPISYTGELFF. Here the CDR3 DNA reads TGTGCCAGCAGCTTAAGTCCTATTTCTTACACCGGGGAGCTGTTTTTT.

This clone came up once. The identical CDR3 is also encoded by other nucleotide sequences in the sample. The rearrangement joins TRBV9 to TRBJ2-1, with D possibly being TRBD2 (5 bases). In germline, CDR1 is SGDLS, CDR2 YYNGEE. This CDR3 region has 15 residues. The V end was cut by 2 bases, the J end by 0 bases, with 9 bases between. The CDR3 protein is CASSVAGGSYNEQFF. The CDR3 nucleotides are TGTGCCAGCAGCGTGGCGGGTGGCTCCTACAATGAGCAGTTCTTC.

V gene TRBV7-3 combines with J gene TRBJ2-1; TRBD2 aligns across 7 bases. Trimming at V came to 2 bases and at J to 5 bases, leaving 6 bases not matched to a gene. From germline, CDR1 is SGHTA and CDR2 FQGTGA. The CDR3 has 15 amino acids. As DNA, the CDR3 is TGTGCCAGCAGCTTAGTAGCGGGCGGCCACAATGAGCAGTTCTTC. It translates to CASSLVAGGHNEQFF.

The chain carries TRBV14 and TRBJ1-1; no definite D call. Germline-derived CDR1 and CDR2 are SGHDN and FVKESK. Trimming left V 0 bases short and J 7 bases short, with 9 bases between. The CDR3 extends over 13 amino acids. The CDR3, as DNA: TGTGCCAGCAGCCAAGATTGGGCCAGTGAAGCTTTCTTT. It is translated as CASSQDWASEAFF. Full variable domain (outside the CDR3, taken from reference TRBV14 and TRBJ1-1): EAGVTQFPSHSVIEKGQTVTLRCDPISGHDNLYWYRRVMGKEIKFLLHFVKESKQDESGMPNNRFLAERTGGTYSTLKVQPAELEDSGVYFCASSQDWASEAFFGQGTRLTVV.

V gene TRBV6-1 combines with J gene TRBJ2-3; 8 bases map to TRBD2. CDR3 length equals 15 residues. Germline V CDR1 and CDR2: MNHNS, SASEGT. J was trimmed by 4 bases and V by 2 bases; bases with no gene match: 5. CDR3 region: CASSELSGTPDTQYF. The CDR3 DNA follows: TGTGCCAGCAGTGAACTTAGCGGGACGCCAGATACGCAGTATTTT.

The CDR3 region has the DNA TGTGCCAGCATGGCTCTAGGGCGGGCGAACTACAATGAGCAGTTCTTC. It is translated as CASMALGRANYNEQFF. The genes are TRBV25-1 and TRBJ2-1, with a possible D match to TRBD2 (5 bases). Trimming removed 7 bases from V and 3 bases from J, with 19 bases in between. This CDR3 is 16 amino acids long. CDR1 and CDR2 from the germline V gene are MGHDK and SYGVNS.

The chain links TRBV6-5 to TRBJ2-7; no firm D call. The CDR3 contains 14 residues. Trimming shortened V by 9 bases and J by 2 bases, and 17 bases separated the two germline ends. Germline V gene data show CDR1 as MNHEY and CDR2 as SVGAGI. CDR3 in DNA: TGTGCCAGTTCGATTTCCGGGTCCCCCTACGAGCAGTACTTC. It is translated as CASSISGSPYEQYF.

This clone was seen more than once but under ten times. The chain couples TRBV3-1 (or the pseudogene TRBV3-2) to TRBJ2-7; 8 nucleotides match TRBD1. CDR3 size: 15 residues. From germline, CDR1 is LGHDT and CDR2 YNNKEL (reference sequence). V shed 1 base, J shed 4 bases, and the junction held 6 bases outside the gene matches. The DNA of the CDR3 is TGTGCCAGCAGCCAAGCCCAGGGGGCGGGGTACGAGCAGTACTTC. Protein sequence: CASSQAQGAGYEQYF.

The rearrangement uses TRBV7-2 and TRBJ1-2, with 11 positions matching TRBD1. The CDR3 runs to 16 residues. Germline CDR1 reads SGHTA; CDR2 reads FQGNSA. The V segment lost 2 bases and the J segment 3 bases; nucleotides outside the gene matches: 5. CDR3 nucleotides: TGTGCCAGCAGCTTAACCGGACAGGGGGCCTACTATGGCTACACCTTC. Translating it yields CASSLTGQGAYYGYTF.

The V and J genes are TRBV5-1 and TRBJ1-2; 8 bases map to TRBD1. The ends lost 4 bases at V and 4 bases at J; junction bases unmatched: 6. The CDR3 is made up of 14 amino acids. The germline V gene has CDR1 SGHRS and CDR2 YFSETQ. The CDR3 is CASSATGESYGYTF. CDR3 coding DNA: TGCGCCAGCAGCGCGACAGGGGAATCCTATGGCTACACCTTC. The entire variable domain, with the rest obtained from reference TRBV5-1 and TRBJ1-2, is as follows: KAGVTQTPRYLIKTRGQQVTLSCSPISGHRSVSWYQQTPGQGLQFLFEYFSETQRNKGNFPGRFSGRQFSNSRSEMNVSTLELGDSALYLCASSATGESYGYTFGSGTRLTVV.

The chain has TRBV12-5 and TRBJ2-3; D possibly corresponds to TRBD2 (5 bases). Looked up from germline, CDR1 is LGHNT and CDR2 is FRNRAP. This CDR3 is built from 15 residues. Trimming took 3 bases from V and 4 from J, leaving 14 bases between them. This chain's CDR3 is CASGFSGPSADTQYF. The DNA of the CDR3 is TGTGCTAGTGGTTTCAGCGGTCCATCGGCAGATACGCAGTATTTT.

The chain uses TRBV5-1 and TRBJ1-1, with a possible D match to TRBD1 (5 bases). The CDR3 length is 14 residues. Germline CDR1 reads SGHRS; CDR2 reads YFSETQ. Trimming took off 4 bases at V and 4 bases at J, with 14 bases between the two ends. The DNA for the CDR3 is TGCGCCAGCAGCCCGGAGGGAGGGGTCACTGAAGCTTTCTTT. Amino acid sequence: CASSPEGGVTEAFF.

The rearrangement links TRBV6-5 to TRBJ1-5; TRBD1 aligns across 9 bases. V gave up 6 bases and J gave up 2 bases; unmatched junction bases: 5. Germline-derived CDR1 and CDR2 are MNHEY and SVGAGI. This CDR3 is 15 amino acids long. The CDR3 nucleotides are TGTGCCAGCAGCACAGGGGGCGGGGGCAATCAGCCCCAGCATTTT. Encoded protein: CASSTGGGGNQPQHF.

This clone was seen a single time. This rearrangement joins TRBV6-7 to TRBJ2-1; 13 bases align to TRBD2. TRBV6-7 has ORF status, its function being uncertain. CDR3 length equals 16 residues. With 2 bases clipped from V and 7 bases from J, the junction kept 5 bases outside the gene matches. The CDR3 loop is CASSYLGLAGVNEQFF. Here the CDR3 DNA reads TGTGCCAGCAGTTACCTCGGACTAGCGGGAGTAAATGAGCAGTTCTTC.

This chain uses TRBV7-6 with TRBJ1-1; D perhaps matches TRBD1 (5 bases). The CDR3 contains 13 residues. Germline V lookup: CDR1 SGHVS, CDR2 FNYEAQ. V lost 5 bases and J 2 bases, leaving 9 bases between the germline ends. The DNA for the CDR3 is TGTGCCAGCAGCCGGGGGACTAACACTGAAGCTTTCTTT. It yields the protein CASSRGTNTEAFF.

The rearrangement links TRBV9 to TRBJ2-2, with 9 bases identical to TRBD2. CDR1 is SGDLS, CDR2 YYNGEE, per germline. The V segment lost 0 bases and the J segment 4 bases; nucleotides outside the gene matches: 4. This CDR3 spans 16 amino acids. CDR3 sequence reads: CASSVVASGATGELFF. The CDR3 DNA follows: TGTGCCAGCAGCGTAGTGGCTAGCGGGGCCACCGGGGAGCTGTTTTTT.

The V and J genes are TRBV6-5 and TRBJ1-1, with D perhaps matching TRBD1 (5 bases). The V and J ends lost 0 bases and 6 bases respectively, with 11 bases between them. This CDR3 comprises 14 residues. The germline V gene has CDR1 MNHEY and CDR2 SVGAGI. CDR3 in amino acids: CASSYSSGDSEAFF. The CDR3 DNA sequence: TGTGCCAGCAGTTACTCGTCGGGGGACTCTGAAGCTTTCTTT.

CDR3 protein: CATSDGGYNEQFF. In nucleotides, the CDR3 is TGTGCCACCAGTGATGGAGGATACAATGAGCAGTTCTTC. This chain joins TRBV24-1 and TRBJ2-1; D is perhaps TRBD2 (5 bases). The CDR3 runs 13 residues. Germline CDR1 reads KGHDR; CDR2 reads SFDVKD. V lost 3 bases and J lost 4, with 6 bases in between.

The chain has TRBV12-5 and TRBJ2-5; 12 nucleotides agree with TRBD1. Germline V gene lookup returns CDR1 LGHNT and CDR2 FRNRAP. This CDR3 contains 16 residues. Trimming cost V 6 bases and J 3 bases; bases outside gene matches: 8. CDR3: CASGPGTGGAEETQYF. The CDR3 nucleotides read TGTGCTAGTGGGCCGGGGACAGGGGGCGCGGAAGAGACCCAGTACTTC.

This chain links TRBV3-1 (or the pseudogene TRBV3-2) with TRBJ2-7; D may be TRBD1 (6 bases). The V gene lost 6 bases and the J gene lost 6 bases, with 18 bases spanning the gap. Per germline, CDR1 LGHDT and CDR2 YNNKEL (reference sequence). CDR3 length: 14 residues. The CDR3 here is CASRPVDRFCEQYF. CDR3 nucleotides: TGTGCCAGCAGACCCGTGGACAGATTTTGCGAGCAGTACTTC.

The V and J genes are TRBV5-4 and TRBJ2-1, with a possible D match to TRBD1 (6 bases). V was pared by 1 base and J by 6 bases, with 14 bases between. The CDR3 contains 15 residues. The germline gives CDR1 SGHNT, CDR2 YYREEE (reference sequence). The CDR3 nucleotides are TGTGCCAGCAGCTTGTTCGGGACACCTTCCAATGAGCAGTTCTTC. Residues: CASSLFGTPSNEQFF.